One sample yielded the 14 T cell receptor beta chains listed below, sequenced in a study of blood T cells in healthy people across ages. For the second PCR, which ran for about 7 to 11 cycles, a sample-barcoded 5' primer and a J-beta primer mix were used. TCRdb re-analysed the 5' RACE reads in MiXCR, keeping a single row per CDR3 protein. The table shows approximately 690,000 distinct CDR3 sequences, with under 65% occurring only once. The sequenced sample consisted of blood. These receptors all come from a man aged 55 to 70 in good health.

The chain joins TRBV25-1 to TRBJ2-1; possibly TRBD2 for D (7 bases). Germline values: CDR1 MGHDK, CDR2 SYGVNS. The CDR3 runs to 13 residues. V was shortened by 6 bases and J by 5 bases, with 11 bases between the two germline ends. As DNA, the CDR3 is TGTGCCAGCAGAAGGGGGAGGGACAATGAGCAGTTCTTC. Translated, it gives CASRRGRDNEQFF.

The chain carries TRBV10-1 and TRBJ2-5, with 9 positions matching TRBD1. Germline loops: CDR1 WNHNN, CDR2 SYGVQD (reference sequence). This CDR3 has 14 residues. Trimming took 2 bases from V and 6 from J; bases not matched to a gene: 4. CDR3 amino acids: CASSEGQGRKTQYF. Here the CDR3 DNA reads TGCGCCAGCAGTGAGGGACAGGGGCGGAAGACCCAGTACTTC.

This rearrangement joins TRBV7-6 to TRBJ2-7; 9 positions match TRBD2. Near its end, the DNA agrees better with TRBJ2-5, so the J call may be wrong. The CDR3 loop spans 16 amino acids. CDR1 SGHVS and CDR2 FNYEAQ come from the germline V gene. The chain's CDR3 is CASSPVYLAGNETQYF. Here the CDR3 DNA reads TGTGCCAGTAGCCCAGTATACCTAGCGGGGAACGAGACCCAGTACTTC.

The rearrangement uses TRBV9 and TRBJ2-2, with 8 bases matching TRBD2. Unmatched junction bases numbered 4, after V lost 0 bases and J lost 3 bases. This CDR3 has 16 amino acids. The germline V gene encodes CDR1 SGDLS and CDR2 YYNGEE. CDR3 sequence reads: CASSVGGGPYTGELFF. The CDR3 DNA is TGTGCCAGCAGCGTAGGCGGGGGGCCTTACACCGGGGAGCTGTTTTTT.

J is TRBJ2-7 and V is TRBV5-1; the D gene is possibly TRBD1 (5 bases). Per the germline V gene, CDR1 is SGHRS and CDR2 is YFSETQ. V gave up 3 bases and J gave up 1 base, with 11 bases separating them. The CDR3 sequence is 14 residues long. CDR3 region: CASSSTTASYEQYF. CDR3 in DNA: TGCGCCAGCAGCTCAACGACAGCTTCCTACGAGCAGTACTTC.

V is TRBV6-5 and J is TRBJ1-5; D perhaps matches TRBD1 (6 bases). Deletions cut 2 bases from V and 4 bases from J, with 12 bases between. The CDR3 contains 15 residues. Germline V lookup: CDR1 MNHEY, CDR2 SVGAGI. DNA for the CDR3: TGTGCCAGCAGTTACGGGATAGGGGGGAATCAGCCCCAGCATTTT. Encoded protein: CASSYGIGGNQPQHF.

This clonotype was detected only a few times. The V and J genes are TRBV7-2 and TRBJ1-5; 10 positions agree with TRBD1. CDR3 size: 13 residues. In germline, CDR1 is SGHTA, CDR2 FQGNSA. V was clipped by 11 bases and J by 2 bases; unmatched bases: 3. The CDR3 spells CAGGTGGNQPQHF. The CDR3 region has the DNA TGTGCCGGAGGGACAGGGGGCAATCAGCCCCAGCATTTT.

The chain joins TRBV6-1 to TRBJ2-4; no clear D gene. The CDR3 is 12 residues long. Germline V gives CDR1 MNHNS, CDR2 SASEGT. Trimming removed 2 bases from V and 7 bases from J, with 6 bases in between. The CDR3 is CASSETLNIQYF. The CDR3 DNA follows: TGTGCCAGCAGTGAAACGCTTAACATTCAGTACTTC.

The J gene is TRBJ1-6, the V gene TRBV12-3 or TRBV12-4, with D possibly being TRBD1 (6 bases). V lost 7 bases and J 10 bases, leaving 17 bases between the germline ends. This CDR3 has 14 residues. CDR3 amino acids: CASTRWQGSSPLHF. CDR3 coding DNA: TGTGCCAGCACCCGGTGGCAGGGGTCCTCACCCCTCCACTTT.

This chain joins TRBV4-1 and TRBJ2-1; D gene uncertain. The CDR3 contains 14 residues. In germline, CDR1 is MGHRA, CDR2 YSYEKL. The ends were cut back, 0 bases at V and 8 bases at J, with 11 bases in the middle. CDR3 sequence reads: CASSQDANWDEQFF. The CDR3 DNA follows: TGCGCCAGCAGCCAAGATGCCAATTGGGATGAGCAGTTCTTC.

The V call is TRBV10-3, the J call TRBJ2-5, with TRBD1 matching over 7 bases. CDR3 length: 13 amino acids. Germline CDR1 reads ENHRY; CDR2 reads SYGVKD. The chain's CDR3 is CAPDLQGWETQYF. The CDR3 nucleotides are TGTGCTCCCGACCTACAGGGGTGGGAGACCCAGTACTTC.

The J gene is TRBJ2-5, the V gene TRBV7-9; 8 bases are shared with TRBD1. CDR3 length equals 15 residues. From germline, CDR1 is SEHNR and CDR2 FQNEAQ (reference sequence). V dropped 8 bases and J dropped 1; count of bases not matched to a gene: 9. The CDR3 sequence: CASLIGQGPQETQYF. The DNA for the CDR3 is TGTGCCAGCCTCATTGGACAGGGACCCCAAGAGACCCAGTACTTC.

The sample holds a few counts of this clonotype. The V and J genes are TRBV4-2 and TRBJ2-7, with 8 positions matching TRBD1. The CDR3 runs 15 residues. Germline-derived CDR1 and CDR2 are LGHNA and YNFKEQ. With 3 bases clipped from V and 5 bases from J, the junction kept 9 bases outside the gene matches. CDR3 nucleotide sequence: TGTGCCAGCAGCCAGGGGGGACAGGATCGAAACGAGCAGTACTTC. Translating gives CASSQGGQDRNEQYF.

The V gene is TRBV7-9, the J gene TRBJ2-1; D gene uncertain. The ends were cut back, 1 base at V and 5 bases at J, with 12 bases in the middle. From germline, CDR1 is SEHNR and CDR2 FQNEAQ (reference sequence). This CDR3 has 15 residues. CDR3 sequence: CASSLGGRGNNEQFF. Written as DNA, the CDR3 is TGTGCCAGCAGCTTAGGAGGCAGAGGAAACAATGAGCAGTTCTTC.